The 2 T cell receptor beta chains below come from one sample, sequenced in a study of T cell responses to AZD1222 COVID-19 vaccine. Using immunoSEQ multiplex PCR, the repertoire was profiled, and TCRdb retains in-frame clones only, with some absent. The repertoire holds roughly 60,000 clones, 70% to 90% seen once, with 4.9% in the top ten. This specimen consisted of peripheral blood, obtained on day 0 of AZD1222 vaccination. Receptor source: an adult in good health.

The chain carries TRBV4-1 and TRBJ2-1, with D uncertain. The CDR3 length is 13 residues. Per germline, CDR1 MGHRA and CDR2 YSYEKL. Trimming cost V 0 bases and J 6 bases, with 6 bases left between them. The CDR3 nucleotides are TGCGCCAGCAGCCAAGATCCCGGCAATGAGCAGTTCTTC. Its protein is CASSQDPGNEQFF.

V is TRBV3-1 (or the pseudogene TRBV3-2) and J is TRBJ1-1, with D possibly being TRBD1 (5 bases). There are 13 residues in the CDR3. The germline CDR1 and CDR2 sequences are LGHDT and YNNKEL (reference sequence). Trimming stripped 6 bases from V and 6 bases from J, with 14 bases between. This CDR3 is CASRPAGVSEAFF. In DNA form, the CDR3 reads TGTGCCAGCAGGCCCGCGGGGGTATCTGAAGCTTTCTTT.